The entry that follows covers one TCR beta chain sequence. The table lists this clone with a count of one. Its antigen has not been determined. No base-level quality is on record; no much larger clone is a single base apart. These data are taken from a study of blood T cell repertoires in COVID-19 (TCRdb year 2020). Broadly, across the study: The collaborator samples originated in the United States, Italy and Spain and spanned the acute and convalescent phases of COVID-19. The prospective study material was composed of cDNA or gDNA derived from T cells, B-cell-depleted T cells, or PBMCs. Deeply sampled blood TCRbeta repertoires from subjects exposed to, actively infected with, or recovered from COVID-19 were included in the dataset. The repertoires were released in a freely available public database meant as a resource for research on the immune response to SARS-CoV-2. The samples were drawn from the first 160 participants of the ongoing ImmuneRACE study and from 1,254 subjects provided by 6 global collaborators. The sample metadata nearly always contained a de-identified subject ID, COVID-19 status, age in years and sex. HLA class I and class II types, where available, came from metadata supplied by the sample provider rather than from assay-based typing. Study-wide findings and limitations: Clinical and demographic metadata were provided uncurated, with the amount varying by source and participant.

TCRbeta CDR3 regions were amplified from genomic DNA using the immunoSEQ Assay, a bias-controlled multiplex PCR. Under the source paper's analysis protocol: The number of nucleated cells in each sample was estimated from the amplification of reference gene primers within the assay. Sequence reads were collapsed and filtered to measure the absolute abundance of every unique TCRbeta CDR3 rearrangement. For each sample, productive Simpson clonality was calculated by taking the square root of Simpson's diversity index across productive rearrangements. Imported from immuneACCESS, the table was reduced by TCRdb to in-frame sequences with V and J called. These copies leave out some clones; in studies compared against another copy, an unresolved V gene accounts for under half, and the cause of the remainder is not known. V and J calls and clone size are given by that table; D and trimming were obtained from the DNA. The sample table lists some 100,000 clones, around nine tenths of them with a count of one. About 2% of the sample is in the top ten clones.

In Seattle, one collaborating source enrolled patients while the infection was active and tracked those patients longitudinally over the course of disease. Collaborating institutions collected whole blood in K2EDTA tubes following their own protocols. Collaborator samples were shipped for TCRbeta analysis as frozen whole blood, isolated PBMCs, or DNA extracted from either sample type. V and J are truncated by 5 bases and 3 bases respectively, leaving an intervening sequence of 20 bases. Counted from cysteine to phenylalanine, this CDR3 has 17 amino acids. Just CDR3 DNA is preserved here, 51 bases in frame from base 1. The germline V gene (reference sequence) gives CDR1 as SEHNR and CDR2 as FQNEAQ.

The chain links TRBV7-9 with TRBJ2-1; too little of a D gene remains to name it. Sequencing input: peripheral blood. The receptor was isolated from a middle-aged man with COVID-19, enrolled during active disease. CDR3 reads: CASSQATGWRFYNEQFF. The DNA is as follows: TGTGCCAGCAGCCAAGCGACGGGTTGGAGATTCTACAATGAGCAGTTCTTC.